This T cell receptor beta chain was profiled in a study of blood T cell repertoires in COVID-19. CDR3 length: 13 residues. Germline CDR1 and CDR2: KGHSH and LQKENI. Trimming at V came to 6 bases and at J to 6 bases, leaving 5 bases not matched to a gene. Sequencing was performed with immunoSEQ multiplex PCR; in TCRdb, only in-frame clones are kept and a portion is missing. This repertoire shows roughly 330,000 clones, around 82% found once; its top ten account for approximately 1.1%. The sequence was obtained from a woman between 45 and 60 years old with acute or convalescent COVID-19. Sequencing was carried out using peripheral blood. The chain links TRBV18 to TRBJ2-7; 10 positions agree with TRBD2. CDR3 amino acids: CASSPRTSGEQYV. In DNA form, the CDR3 reads TGTGCCAGCTCTCCTCGGACTAGCGGCGAGCAGTACGTC.